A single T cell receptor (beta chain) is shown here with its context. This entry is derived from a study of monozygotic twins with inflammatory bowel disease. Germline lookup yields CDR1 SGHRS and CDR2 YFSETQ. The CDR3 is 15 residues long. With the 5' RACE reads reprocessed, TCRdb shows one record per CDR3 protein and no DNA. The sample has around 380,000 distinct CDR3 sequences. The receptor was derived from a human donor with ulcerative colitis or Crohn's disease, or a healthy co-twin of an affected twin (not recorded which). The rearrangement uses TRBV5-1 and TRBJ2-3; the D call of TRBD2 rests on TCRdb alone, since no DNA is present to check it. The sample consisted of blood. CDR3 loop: CASSLAGGLRNTQYF.